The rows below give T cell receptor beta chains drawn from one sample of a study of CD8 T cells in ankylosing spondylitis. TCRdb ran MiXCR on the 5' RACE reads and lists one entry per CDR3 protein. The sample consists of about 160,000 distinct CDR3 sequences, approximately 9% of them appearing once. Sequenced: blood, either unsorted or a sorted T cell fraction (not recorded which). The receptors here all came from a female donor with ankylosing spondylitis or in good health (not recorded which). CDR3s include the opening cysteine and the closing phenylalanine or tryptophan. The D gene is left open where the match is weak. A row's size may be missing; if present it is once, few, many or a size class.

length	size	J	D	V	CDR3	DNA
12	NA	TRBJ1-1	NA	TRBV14	CASSQEFSEAFF	TGTGCCAGCAGCCAAGAATTTTCTGAAGCTTTCTTT
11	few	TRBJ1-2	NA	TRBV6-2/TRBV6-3	CASSYGLRYTF	TGTGCCAGCAGTTACGGTCTGCGCTACACCTTC
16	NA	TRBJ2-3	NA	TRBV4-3	CASSQDLRVYTDTQYF	TGCGCCAGCAGCCAAGATCTGAGGGTCTACACAGATACGCAGTATTTT
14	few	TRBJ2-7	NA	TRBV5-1	CASSLPGRAYEQYF	TGCGCCAGCAGCTTGCCGGGACGGGCCTACGAGCAGTACTTC
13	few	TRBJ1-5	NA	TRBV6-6	CASSTNSNQPQHF	TGTGCCAGCAGCACTAATAGCAATCAGCCCCAGCATTTT
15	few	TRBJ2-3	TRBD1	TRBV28	CASSPPWGQGDTQYF	TGTGCCAGCAGTCCTCCGTGGGGACAGGGTGATACGCAGTATTTT
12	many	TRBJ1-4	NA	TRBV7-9	CASSLGREKLFF	TGTGCCAGCAGCTTAGGGAGAGAAAAACTGTTTTTT
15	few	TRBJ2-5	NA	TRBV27	CASSPTWTRGETQYF	TGTGCCAGCAGTCCGACCTGGACTAGGGGGGAGACCCAGTACTTC
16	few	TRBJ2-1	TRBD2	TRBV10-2	CASSELTSVSYNEQFF	TGCGCCAGCAGTGAGCTGACTAGCGTCTCCTACAATGAGCAGTTCTTC
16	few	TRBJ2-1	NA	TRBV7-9	CASSLAQGYSYNEQFF	TGTGCCAGCAGCTTAGCGCAGGGCTACTCATACAATGAGCAGTTCTTC
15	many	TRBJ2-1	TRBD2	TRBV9	CASSVTASGSHEQFF	TGTGCCAGCAGCGTAACGGCTAGCGGGAGCCATGAGCAGTTCTTC
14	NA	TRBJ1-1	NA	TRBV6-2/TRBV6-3	CASSLNSGLPEAFF	TGTGCCAGCAGTTTGAACTCCGGGTTACCTGAAGCTTTCTTT
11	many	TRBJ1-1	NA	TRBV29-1	CSVEDNTEAFF	TGCAGCGTTGAAGATAACACTGAAGCTTTCTTT
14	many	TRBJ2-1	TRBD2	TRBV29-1	CSVEWAGVGVEQFF	TGCAGCGTTGAGTGGGCGGGAGTAGGGGTTGAGCAGTTCTTC
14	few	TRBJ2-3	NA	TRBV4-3	CASSPRASEYTQYF	TGCGCCAGCAGCCCCCGGGCTAGCGAGTATACGCAGTATTTT
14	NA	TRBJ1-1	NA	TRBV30	CAWSLYEGNTEAFF	TGTGCCTGGAGTTTGTACGAGGGGAACACTGAAGCTTTCTTT
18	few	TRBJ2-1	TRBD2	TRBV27	CASSLASGRAVSYNEQFF	TGTGCCAGCAGTCTCGCTAGCGGGAGGGCCGTATCCTACAATGAGCAGTTCTTC
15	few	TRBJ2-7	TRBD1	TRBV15	CATSRDLGQGYEQYF	TGTGCCACCAGCAGAGATCTGGGACAGGGGTACGAGCAGTACTTC
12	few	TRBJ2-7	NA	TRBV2	CASVRGPYEQYF	TGTGCCAGCGTCCGGGGCCCCTACGAGCAGTACTTC
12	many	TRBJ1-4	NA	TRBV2	CASMGRDEKLFF	TGTGCCAGCATGGGGAGGGACGAAAAACTGTTTTTT
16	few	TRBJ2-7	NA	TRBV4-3	CASSQGVQGHNYEQYF	TGCGCCAGCAGCCAAGGCGTTCAGGGACATAACTACGAGCAGTACTTC
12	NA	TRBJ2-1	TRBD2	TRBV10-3	CAIAAGEDEQFF	TGTGCCATTGCAGCGGGAGAGGATGAGCAGTTCTTC
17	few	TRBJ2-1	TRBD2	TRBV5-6	CASSPGTSGFLSNEQFF	TGTGCCAGCAGCCCCGGGACTAGCGGGTTCCTTAGCAATGAGCAGTTCTTC
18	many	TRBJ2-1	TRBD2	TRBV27	CAEDERLAGKSSYNEQFF	TGTGCCGAGGACGAAAGGCTAGCGGGAAAGAGCTCCTACAATGAGCAGTTCTTC
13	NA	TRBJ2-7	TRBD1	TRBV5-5	CASSLAGGTEQYF	TGTGCCAGCAGCTTGGCAGGGGGCACGGAGCAGTACTTC
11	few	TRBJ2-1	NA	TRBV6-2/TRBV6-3	CASTSTREQFF	TGTGCCAGCACCTCCACCCGTGAGCAGTTCTTC
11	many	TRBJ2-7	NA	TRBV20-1	CSASRGGEQYF	TGCAGTGCTAGCCGGGGTGGCGAGCAGTACTTC
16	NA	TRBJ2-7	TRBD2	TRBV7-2	CASSPGLAVSSYEQYF	TGTGCCAGCAGCCCAGGGCTAGCGGTTTCCTCCTACGAGCAGTACTTC
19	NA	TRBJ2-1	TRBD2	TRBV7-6	CASSLGGLALKGSYNEQFF	TGTGCCAGCAGCTTAGGCGGACTAGCCCTTAAAGGCTCCTACAATGAGCAGTTCTTC
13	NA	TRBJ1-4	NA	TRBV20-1	CSATRGINEKLFF	TGCAGTGCTACCAGGGGTATTAATGAAAAACTGTTTTTT
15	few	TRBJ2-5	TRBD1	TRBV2	CASIPRTGNEETQYF	TGTGCCAGCATCCCTAGGACAGGGAACGAAGAGACCCAGTACTTC
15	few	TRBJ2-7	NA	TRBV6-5	CASSSTLGGDYEQYF	TGTGCCAGCAGTTCTACTCTAGGAGGGGACTACGAGCAGTACTTC
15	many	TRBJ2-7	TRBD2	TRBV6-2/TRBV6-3	CASSYGLAGYYEQYF	TGTGCCAGCAGTTACGGGCTAGCGGGATACTACGAGCAGTACTTC
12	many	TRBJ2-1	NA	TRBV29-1	CSVEKAENEQFF	TGCAGCGTTGAAAAGGCCGAGAATGAGCAGTTCTTC
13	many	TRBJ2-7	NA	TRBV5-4	CASSYGQSYEQYF	TGTGCCAGCAGCTACGGACAGTCCTACGAGCAGTACTTC
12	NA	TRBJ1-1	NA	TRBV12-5	CASGFRLTEAFF	TGTGCTAGTGGTTTTAGGTTGACTGAAGCTTTCTTT
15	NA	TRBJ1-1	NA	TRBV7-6	CASSLPPGRQTEAFF	TGTGCCAGCAGCCTCCCGCCAGGAAGGCAAACTGAAGCTTTCTTT
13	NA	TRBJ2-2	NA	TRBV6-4	CASSEANTGELFF	TGTGCCAGCAGTGAAGCGAACACCGGGGAGCTGTTTTTT
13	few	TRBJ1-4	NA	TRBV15	CATEGDTNEKLFF	TGTGCCACCGAGGGAGATACTAATGAAAAACTGTTTTTT
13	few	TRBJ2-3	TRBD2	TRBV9	CASSGSGTDTQYF	TGTGCCAGTAGCGGGAGCGGCACAGATACGCAGTATTTT
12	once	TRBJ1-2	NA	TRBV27	CASSSRGIGYTF	TGTGCCAGTTCCTCCCGGGGGATTGGCTACACCTTC
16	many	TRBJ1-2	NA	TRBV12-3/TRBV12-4	CASSPILNRVFQGYTF	TGTGCCAGCAGCCCTATCCTTAATCGGGTCTTCCAAGGCTACACCTTC
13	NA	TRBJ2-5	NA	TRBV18	CASSPVGEETQYF	TGTGCCAGCTCACCAGTAGGGGAGGAGACCCAGTACTTC
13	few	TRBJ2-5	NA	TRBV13	CASSQQGRETQYF	TGTGCCAGCAGTCAACAGGGAAGAGAGACCCAGTACTTC
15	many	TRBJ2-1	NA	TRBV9	CASSVSRYSYNEQFF	TGTGCCAGCAGCGTCTCGCGATACTCCTACAATGAGCAGTTCTTC
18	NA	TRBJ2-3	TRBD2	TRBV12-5	CASGLVFGSSGHPDTQYF	TGTGCTAGTGGTTTGGTTTTCGGGTCTAGCGGGCACCCAGATACGCAGTATTTT
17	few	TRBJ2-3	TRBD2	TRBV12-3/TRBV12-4	CASRGTSGRPLTDTQYF	TGTGCCAGCAGGGGGACTAGCGGGAGACCTCTCACAGATACGCAGTATTTT
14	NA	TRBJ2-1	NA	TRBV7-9	CASSLGTRNDEQFF	TGTGCCAGCAGCTTGGGGACCCGCAACGATGAGCAGTTCTTC
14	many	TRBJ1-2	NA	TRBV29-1	CSVDPEVAYYGYTF	TGCAGCGTTGATCCGGAGGTCGCTTACTATGGCTACACCTTC